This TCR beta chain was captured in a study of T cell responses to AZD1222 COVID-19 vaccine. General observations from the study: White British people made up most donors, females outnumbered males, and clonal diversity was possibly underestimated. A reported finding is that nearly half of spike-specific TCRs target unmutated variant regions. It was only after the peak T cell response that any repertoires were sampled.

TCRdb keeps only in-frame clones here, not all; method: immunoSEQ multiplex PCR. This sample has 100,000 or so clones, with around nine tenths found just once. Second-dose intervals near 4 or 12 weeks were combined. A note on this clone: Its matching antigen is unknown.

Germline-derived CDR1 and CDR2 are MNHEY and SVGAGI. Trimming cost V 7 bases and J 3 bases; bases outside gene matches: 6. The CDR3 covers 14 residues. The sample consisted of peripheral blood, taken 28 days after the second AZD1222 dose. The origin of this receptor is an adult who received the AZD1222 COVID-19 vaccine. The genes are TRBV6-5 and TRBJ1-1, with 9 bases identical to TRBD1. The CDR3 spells CASTWDRADTEAFF. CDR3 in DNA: TGTGCCAGCACCTGGGACAGGGCGGACACTGAAGCTTTCTTT.